Shown below are 30 T cell receptor beta chains from a single sample sequenced in a study of T cell repertoires in cytomegalovirus infection. MiXCR, applied by TCRdb to the reads, yields one record per CDR3 protein. The top ten clones hold roughly 10% of a sample with roughly 500,000 distinct CDR3 sequences, roughly 12% of them seen once. The sequenced sample consisted of PBMCs. Receptors originate from a human donor in good health (CMV status not recorded). Some clones in this sample may be carry-over from other donors' samples.

The V call is TRBV20-1, the J call TRBJ2-1; D possibly corresponds to TRBD2 (6 bases). Germline-derived CDR1 and CDR2 are DFQATT and SNEGSKA (reference sequence). CDR3 length equals 14 residues. Trimming took off 1 base at V and 3 bases at J, with 10 bases between the two ends. Here the CDR3 reads CSARVAVGYNEQFF. The CDR3 bases are TGCAGTGCTAGAGTAGCGGTAGGCTACAATGAGCAGTTCTTC.

The table lists this clonotype with a count of one. The chain employs TRBV5-4 and TRBJ1-1; D might be TRBD1 (6 bases). The V and J ends lost 0 bases and 4 bases respectively, with 13 bases between them. The V gene's germline CDR1 is SGHNT and CDR2 YYREEE (reference sequence). This CDR3 spans 15 amino acids. The DNA of the CDR3 is TGTGCCAGCAGCTTGGCCACAGGGTATGGCACTGAAGCTTTCTTT. It yields the protein CASSLATGYGTEAFF. Looking up the rest from reference TRBV5-4 and TRBJ1-1 gives the full variable domain: ETGVTQSPTHLIKTRGQQVTLRCSSQSGHNTVSWYQQALGQGPQFIFQYYREEENGRGNFPPRFSGLQFPNYSSELNVNALELDDSALYLCASSLATGYGTEAFFGQGTRLTVV.

This clonotype showed up just a few times. The V call is TRBV5-1, the J call TRBJ2-3; 8 positions match TRBD1. V shed 4 bases and J 5 bases; nucleotides not matched to a gene: 12. This CDR3 region has 16 residues. Germline V lookup: CDR1 SGHRS, CDR2 YFSETQ. The CDR3 DNA reads as TGCGCCAGCAGCACTCAGGGGGCGGCTGTTGGAGATACGCAGTATTTT. It encodes CASSTQGAAVGDTQYF. Variable domain in full (rest from reference TRBV5-1 and TRBJ2-3): KAGVTQTPRYLIKTRGQQVTLSCSPISGHRSVSWYQQTPGQGLQFLFEYFSETQRNKGNFPGRFSGRQFSNSRSEMNVSTLELGDSALYLCASSTQGAAVGDTQYFGPGTRLTVL.

This clonotype appeared many times. An end of the junction differs from the germline gene, which may be a read error. This rearrangement joins TRBV12-3 or TRBV12-4 to TRBJ1-1, with D maybe TRBD1 (5 bases). The length of the CDR3 is 11 residues. The CDR3 DNA reads TGTGCCTGCAGGGTGAACACTGAAGCTTTCTTT. This codes for CACRVNTEAFF.

This clonotype was detected ten times or more. This rearrangement joins TRBV7-2 to TRBJ1-2; 7 bases are shared with TRBD1. Unmatched junction bases numbered 4, after V lost 1 base and J lost 5 bases. Germline values: CDR1 SGHTA, CDR2 FQGNSA. The CDR3 totals 14 residues. CDR3 region: CASSLVQQGYGYTF. CDR3 in DNA: TGTGCCAGCAGCTTAGTACAACAGGGGTATGGCTACACCTTC.

This clonotype was found once. The chain combines TRBV25-1 with TRBJ1-1, with TRBD1 as a possible D gene (6 bases). The CDR3 is 15 residues long. CDR1 is MGHDK, CDR2 SYGVNS, per germline. The V and J ends lost 1 base and 6 bases respectively, with 15 bases between them. The CDR3 loop reads CASSESGDNQPEAFF. As DNA, the CDR3 is TGTGCCAGCAGTGAATCGGGGGACAACCAACCTGAAGCTTTCTTT.

This clonotype was counted a few times. This chain uses TRBV20-1 with TRBJ2-1, with 8 nucleotides matching TRBD2. The CDR3 extends over 18 amino acids. Germline lookup yields CDR1 DFQATT and CDR2 SNEGSKA (reference sequence). The junction had 10 bases not matched to a gene; V was cut back by 0 bases and J by 0 bases. The CDR3 DNA is TGCAGTGCTAGAGATCCGAGAGCGGGGGATTTCTCCTACAATGAGCAGTTCTTC. Translating it yields CSARDPRAGDFSYNEQFF.

The rearrangement links TRBV29-1 to TRBJ2-6; tentative D call: TRBD1 (5 bases). The CDR3 is made up of 15 amino acids. Trimming left V 1 base short and J 2 bases short, with 9 bases between. Germline V gene data show CDR1 as SQVTM and CDR2 as ANQGSEA. CDR3 protein: CSVEGGSTGANVLTF. CDR3 nucleotides: TGCAGCGTTGAAGGGGGCTCTACTGGGGCCAACGTCCTGACTTTC.

This clonotype was seen only a few times. V usage is TRBV12-3 or TRBV12-4 and J usage is TRBJ1-5; D unclear. The CDR3 runs to 14 residues. Trimming cost V 2 bases and J 9 bases, with 14 bases left between them. CDR3 coding DNA: TGTGCCAGCAGTTTAACGGGTGGTGAACGGCCCCAGCATTTT. This sequence encodes CASSLTGGERPQHF.

This clonotype was observed many times. The V call is TRBV12-5, the J call TRBJ1-1; D is undetermined. The ends were cut back, 8 bases at V and 3 bases at J, with 4 bases in the middle. Germline-derived CDR1 and CDR2 are LGHNT and FRNRAP. The CDR3 has 10 residues. The CDR3 DNA is TGTGCTAGTTCGTACACTGAAGCTTTCTTT. This translates into CASSYTEAFF. The variable domain in full, with the rest retrieved from reference TRBV12-5 and TRBJ1-1, is DARVTQTPRHKVTEMGQEVTMRCQPILGHNTVFWYRQTMMQGLELLAYFRNRAPLDDSGMPKDRFSAEMPDATLATLKIQPSEPRDSAVYFCASSYTEAFFGQGTRLTVV.

The chain combines TRBV7-9 with TRBJ2-3; 8 nucleotides agree with TRBD1. CDR3 length: 14 amino acids. Germline V gene sequence: CDR1 SEHNR, CDR2 FQNEAQ (reference sequence). V gave up 8 bases and J gave up 6 bases; unmatched junction bases: 10. CDR3 sequence reads: CASPPGQGFDTQYF. CDR3 coding DNA: TGTGCCAGCCCTCCCGGACAGGGATTCGATACGCAGTATTTT.

This clonotype came up many times. The chain uses TRBV5-4 and TRBJ2-7; D uncertain. Germline loops: CDR1 SGHNT, CDR2 YYREEE (reference sequence). The CDR3 has 12 amino acids. V lost 4 bases and J 6 bases, leaving 11 bases between the germline ends. This chain's CDR3 is CASSHPIGEQYF. CDR3 nucleotide sequence: TGTGCCAGCAGCCATCCCATTGGCGAGCAGTACTTC.

In its sample, this clonotype was seen a few times. The DNA of the CDR3 is TGTGCCAGCTCGAGGGGACTGCCTCCCGCAGATACGCAGTATTTT. This translates into CASSRGLPPADTQYF. The chain recombines TRBV2 with TRBJ2-3, with D maybe TRBD2 (6 bases). CDR1 SNHLY and CDR2 FYNNEI come from the germline V gene. V was trimmed by 8 bases and J by 4 bases, leaving 19 bases between them. The CDR3 covers 15 residues.

Comment on this clonotype: The germline gene is not matched at one end of the junction; a read error may be the cause. The chain has TRBV25-1 and TRBJ2-2, with D perhaps matching TRBD1 (6 bases). Germline V gene data show CDR1 as MGHDK and CDR2 as SYGVNS. The CDR3 length is 16 residues. The CDR3 sequence is CASSRTAPGNAGELFF. In DNA, the CDR3 is TGTGCCAGCAGTCGGACAGCTCCGGGGAACGCCGGGGAGCTGTTTTTT.

This clonotype occurred many times. This rearrangement joins TRBV5-1 to TRBJ1-1; D might be TRBD1 (5 bases). V was shortened by 5 bases and J by 9 bases, with 20 bases between the two germline ends. The germline CDR1 and CDR2 sequences are SGHRS and YFSETQ. The CDR3 consists of 14 residues. CDR3 DNA sequence: TGCGCCAGCAGGTATTCAGGGACGGACCTGAAAGCTTTCTTT. Translated, it gives CASRYSGTDLKAFF.

There are many counts of this clonotype. This chain uses TRBV5-1 with TRBJ2-7; D possibly corresponds to TRBD2 (5 bases). V was shortened by 1 base and J by 3 bases, with 14 bases between the two germline ends. Germline lookup yields CDR1 SGHRS and CDR2 YFSETQ. CDR3 size: 15 residues. The CDR3 DNA reads TGCGCCAGCAGCTTGACGGGAAGTAACCTCTACGAGCAGTACTTC. Its translation is CASSLTGSNLYEQYF.

This chain uses TRBV30 with TRBJ2-7; D may match TRBD1 or TRBD2 (6 bases each). Trimming stripped 0 bases from V and 0 bases from J, with 18 bases between. Per the germline V gene, CDR1 is GTSNPN and CDR2 is SVGIG (reference sequence). The CDR3 extends over 17 amino acids. In DNA form, the CDR3 reads TGTGCCTGGAGTGTACAGCCCCGGGGGCGGACCTCCTACGAGCAGTACTTC. Translating it yields CAWSVQPRGRTSYEQYF.

The chain combines TRBV20-1 with TRBJ1-1; TRBD1 matches 7 bases. The V gene end was trimmed by 4 bases and the J gene end by 0 bases; junction bases not matched to a gene: 5. Germline CDR1 reads DFQATT; CDR2 reads SNEGSKA (reference sequence). There are 14 residues in the CDR3. The CDR3 protein is CSATRGQLNTEAFF. CDR3 nucleotides: TGCAGTGCTACGAGGGGACAGTTGAACACTGAAGCTTTCTTT.

This clonotype was detected many times. This sequence joins TRBV4-1 and TRBJ1-5, with TRBD1 matching over 7 bases. The CDR3 has 15 residues. From germline, CDR1 is MGHRA and CDR2 YSYEKL. The ends lost 1 base at V and 2 bases at J; junction bases unmatched: 2. The DNA of the CDR3 is TGCGCCAGCAGCCAAGGACAGGGAGGCAATCAGCCCCAGCATTTT. Its translation is CASSQGQGGNQPQHF.

Regarding this clonotype: Being one base from a much bigger clone, this may be a read error. The chain uses TRBV7-3 and TRBJ2-2; 8 nucleotides align to TRBD2. Trimming took 11 bases from V and 5 from J; bases not matched to a gene: 10. The CDR3 runs to 14 residues. In germline, CDR1 is SGHTA, CDR2 FQGTGA. The CDR3 loop reads CAYRAGDRTGELFF. CDR3 coding DNA: TGTGCCTACAGAGCGGGAGATCGGACCGGGGAGCTGTTTTTT.

In its sample, this clonotype was seen a few times. The chain employs TRBV28 and TRBJ2-6; 7 positions match TRBD1. This CDR3 is built from 20 residues. Germline loops: CDR1 MDHEN, CDR2 SYDVKM. Trimming removed 4 bases from V and 0 bases from J; junction bases left unmatched: 15. CDR3 sequence: CASSSPDRFSASSGANVLTF. In nucleotides, the CDR3 is TGTGCCAGCAGTTCCCCGGACAGGTTTTCAGCCTCCTCTGGGGCCAACGTCCTGACTTTC. Complete variable domain (other parts from reference TRBV28 and TRBJ2-6): DVKVTQSSRYLVKRTGEKVFLECVQDMDHENMFWYRQDPGLGLRLIYFSYDVKMKEKGDIPEGYSVSREKKERFSLILESASTNQTSMYLCASSSPDRFSASSGANVLTFGAGSRLTVL.

There are many counts of this clonotype. The chain recombines TRBV11-3 with TRBJ1-1; D is uncertain. Between the trimmed V and J ends, which lost 2 bases and 3 bases, there was a span of 7 bases. The CDR3 loop spans 13 amino acids. Per the germline V gene, CDR1 is SGHNT and CDR2 is YENEEA. The CDR3 DNA reads as TGTGCCAGCAGCTTATATGGGGACACTGAAGCTTTCTTT. Amino acids: CASSLYGDTEAFF.

The chain links TRBV12-3 or TRBV12-4 to TRBJ1-2; D is unresolved. CDR3 length: 13 amino acids. V was pared by 7 bases and J by 2 bases, with 11 bases between. CDR3 sequence reads: CASTGVANYGYTF. The DNA for the CDR3 is TGTGCCAGCACCGGCGTGGCGAACTATGGCTACACCTTC.

This clonotype was recorded at least ten times. The J gene is TRBJ1-4, the V gene TRBV12-3 or TRBV12-4; D gene uncertain. The V gene lost 2 bases and the J gene lost 8 bases, with 15 bases spanning the gap. There are 15 residues in the CDR3. In nucleotides, the CDR3 is TGTGCCAGCAGTTTACAAGCTGGGTCGGGGGAAAAACTGTTTTTT. Translated, it gives CASSLQAGSGEKLFF.

This clonotype was picked up many times. The chain links TRBV5-1 to TRBJ1-5; 7 nucleotides agree with TRBD1. CDR3 length equals 15 residues. Germline V lookup: CDR1 SGHRS, CDR2 YFSETQ. Germline trimming cut 4 bases from V and 4 bases from J; bases unmatched to any gene: 8. As DNA, the CDR3 is TGCGCCAGCAGCCCGGAGGGGGCCTGGAATCAGCCCCAGCATTTT. It yields the protein CASSPEGAWNQPQHF. The full variable domain, in which reference TRBV5-1 and TRBJ1-5 provide the parts outside the CDR3, is KAGVTQTPRYLIKTRGQQVTLSCSPISGHRSVSWYQQTPGQGLQFLFEYFSETQRNKGNFPGRFSGRQFSNSRSEMNVSTLELGDSALYLCASSPEGAWNQPQHFGDGTRLSIL.

V gene TRBV3-1 combines with J gene TRBJ2-3; weak D call: TRBD2 (5 bases). The CDR3 is 15 residues long. The germline V and J ends were trimmed by 1 base and 1 base, with 9 bases remaining between them. The germline V gene encodes CDR1 LGHDT and CDR2 YNNKEL (reference sequence). CDR3 DNA sequence: TGTGCCAGCAGCCAAGTCCGGGGTCGCACAGATACGCAGTATTTT. Translated: CASSQVRGRTDTQYF.

This clonotype was found many times. CDR3 sequence (DNA): TGTGCCACCAGTGATAGGACTAGCAGAGCAGATACGCAGTATTTT. Its protein is CATSDRTSRADTQYF. The genes are TRBV24-1 and TRBJ2-3; 8 bases are a match to TRBD2. J was trimmed by 4 bases and V by 3 bases; bases with no gene match: 5. The CDR3 contains 15 residues. Per the germline V gene, CDR1 is KGHDR and CDR2 is SFDVKD.

The genes are TRBV5-6 and TRBJ1-5; perhaps TRBD1 as D (6 bases). With 4 bases removed from V and 5 bases from J, the gap between germline ends came to 16 bases. In germline, CDR1 is SGHDT, CDR2 YYEEEE. This CDR3 contains 15 residues. The DNA for the CDR3 is TGTGCCAGCAGCCGCGCCGCAGGGGTGGATCAGCCCCAGCATTTT. Amino acids: CASSRAAGVDQPQHF.

This clonotype was seen a handful of times. CDR3 amino acids: CASSQEKVAGVTGELFF. Here the CDR3 DNA reads TGTGCCAGCAGCCAAGAAAAGGTAGCGGGAGTTACCGGGGAGCTGTTTTTT. This chain links TRBV3-1 with TRBJ2-2; 9 bases match TRBD2. The CDR3 runs to 17 residues. The V gene end was trimmed by 0 bases and the J gene end by 5 bases; junction bases not matched to a gene: 7. Germline V gene lookup returns CDR1 LGHDT and CDR2 YNNKEL (reference sequence).

This clonotype was counted ten times or more. The CDR3 here is CASSDREGEKLFF. The CDR3 DNA sequence: TGTGCCAGCAGCGACAGGGAAGGCGAAAAACTGTTTTTT. The J gene is TRBJ1-4, the V gene TRBV7-2, with TRBD1 identical over 7 bases. Germline CDR1 is SGHTA and CDR2 is FQGNSA. This CDR3 spans 13 amino acids. Trimming took 5 bases from V and 8 from J; bases not matched to a gene: 5.